These T cell receptor beta chains were read from a single sample in a study of pediatric ulcerative colitis. Clones were read by immunoSEQ multiplex PCR, and TCRdb kept only the in-frame ones, dropping some. Of 25,000 to 35,000 clones in the sample, approximately 78% were seen once. The sequencing sample was made of blood. These receptors all stem from a boy younger than 18 with severe ulcerative colitis. Both conserved end residues are part of each CDR3. D genes are given only for firm matches. Clone size is shown for a subset of rows, as once, few, many or a class of expanded clone.

cdr3_nt: TGTGCCAGCAGCCCGGACAGCAATCAGCCCCAGCATTTT
cdr3_aa: CASSPDSNQPQHF
v_call: TRBV7-3
d_call: -
j_call: TRBJ1-5
clone_size: -

cdr3_nt: TGCGCCAGCAGCCCACAGGCGGGATTCACTGAAGCTTTCTTT
cdr3_aa: CASSPQAGFTEAFF
v_call: TRBV4-1
d_call: -
j_call: TRBJ1-1
clone_size: -

cdr3_nt: TGTGCCACCAGCAGAGATCGGCCCGATACGCAGTATTTT
cdr3_aa: CATSRDRPDTQYF
v_call: TRBV15
d_call: -
j_call: TRBJ2-3
clone_size: -

cdr3_nt: TGTGCCAGCAGCTTCTGGGGGTTGAGCTCCTACAATGAGCAGTTCTTC
cdr3_aa: CASSFWGLSSYNEQFF
v_call: TRBV5-8
d_call: -
j_call: TRBJ2-1
clone_size: -

cdr3_nt: TGTGCCAGCAGCTTAGGCTATAATTCACCCCTCCACTTT
cdr3_aa: CASSLGYNSPLHF
v_call: TRBV11-2
d_call: -
j_call: TRBJ1-6
clone_size: few

cdr3_nt: TGTGCCTGGAGCTACAAACCAAACACTGAAGCTTTCTTT
cdr3_aa: CAWSYKPNTEAFF
v_call: TRBV30
d_call: -
j_call: TRBJ1-1
clone_size: -

cdr3_nt: TGTGCCTGGAGTGGACAGTTTTGGGAAAAACTGTTTTTT
cdr3_aa: CAWSGQFWEKLFF
v_call: TRBV30
d_call: -
j_call: TRBJ1-4
clone_size: few

cdr3_nt: TGTGCCAGCAGCCCCGGGGGGCGGCGGCATGGCTACACCTTC
cdr3_aa: CASSPGGRRHGYTF
v_call: TRBV5-6
d_call: -
j_call: TRBJ1-2
clone_size: -

cdr3_nt: TGCAGCGTTGTGGGCGAGAGCTCCTACGAGCAGTACTTC
cdr3_aa: CSVVGESSYEQYF
v_call: TRBV29-1
d_call: -
j_call: TRBJ2-7
clone_size: -

cdr3_nt: TGTGCCAGCAGCAGTAGCGGGGGGGCCGATGAGCAGTTCTTC
cdr3_aa: CASSSSGGADEQFF
v_call: TRBV11-3
d_call: TRBD2
j_call: TRBJ2-1
clone_size: once